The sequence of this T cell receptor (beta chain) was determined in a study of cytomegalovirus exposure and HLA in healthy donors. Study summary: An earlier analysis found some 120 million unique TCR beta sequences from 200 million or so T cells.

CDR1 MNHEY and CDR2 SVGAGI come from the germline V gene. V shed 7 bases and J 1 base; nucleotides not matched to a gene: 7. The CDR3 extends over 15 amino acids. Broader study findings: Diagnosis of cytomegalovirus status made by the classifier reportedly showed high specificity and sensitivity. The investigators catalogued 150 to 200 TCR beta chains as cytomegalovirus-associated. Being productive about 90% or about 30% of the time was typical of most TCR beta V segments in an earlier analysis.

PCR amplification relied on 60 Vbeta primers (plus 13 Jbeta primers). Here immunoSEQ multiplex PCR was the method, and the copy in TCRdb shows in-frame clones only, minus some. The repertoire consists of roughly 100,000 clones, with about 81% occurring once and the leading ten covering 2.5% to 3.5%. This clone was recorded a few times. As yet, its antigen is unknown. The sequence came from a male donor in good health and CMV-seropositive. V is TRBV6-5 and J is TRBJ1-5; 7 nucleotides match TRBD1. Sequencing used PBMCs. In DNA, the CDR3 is TGTGCCAGCACCCAGGACAGGAGGAGCAATCAGCCCCAGCATTTT. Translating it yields CASTQDRRSNQPQHF.